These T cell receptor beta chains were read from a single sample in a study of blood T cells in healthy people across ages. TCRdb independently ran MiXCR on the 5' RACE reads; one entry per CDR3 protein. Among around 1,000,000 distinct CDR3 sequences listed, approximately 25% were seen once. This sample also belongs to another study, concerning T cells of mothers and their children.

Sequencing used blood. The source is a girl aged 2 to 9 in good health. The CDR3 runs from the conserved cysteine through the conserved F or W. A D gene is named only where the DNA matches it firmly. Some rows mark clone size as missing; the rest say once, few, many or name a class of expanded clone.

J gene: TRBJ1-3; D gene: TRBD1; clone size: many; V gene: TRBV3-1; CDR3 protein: CASSLGTAGNTIYF; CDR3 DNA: TGTGCCAGCAGCCTAGGGACAGCTGGAAACACCATATATTTT
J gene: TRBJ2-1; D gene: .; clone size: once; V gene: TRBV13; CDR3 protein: CASSRIRLGEQFF; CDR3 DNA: TGTGCCAGCAGCCGGATCCGATTGGGGGAGCAGTTCTTC
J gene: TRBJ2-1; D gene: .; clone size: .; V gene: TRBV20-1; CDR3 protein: CSARDIHEQFF; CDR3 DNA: TGCAGTGCTAGAGATATCCATGAGCAGTTCTTC
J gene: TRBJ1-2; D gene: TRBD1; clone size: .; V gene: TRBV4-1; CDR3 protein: CASSQAPQGATEGYTF; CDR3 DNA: TGCGCCAGCAGCCAGGCACCACAGGGGGCAACGGAGGGCTACACCTTC
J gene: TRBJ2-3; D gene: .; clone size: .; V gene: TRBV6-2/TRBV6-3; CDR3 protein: CASSYERSWRDTQYF; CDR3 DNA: TGTGCCAGCAGTTACGAGCGGAGCTGGCGAGATACGCAGTATTTT
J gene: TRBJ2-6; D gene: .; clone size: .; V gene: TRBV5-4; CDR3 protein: CASSRDIDSGANVLTF; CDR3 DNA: TGTGCCAGCAGTCGGGACATCGACTCTGGGGCCAACGTCCTGACTTTC
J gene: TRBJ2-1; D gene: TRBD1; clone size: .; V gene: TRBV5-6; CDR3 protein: CASSFSGGTGVYGEQFF; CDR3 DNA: TGTGCCAGCAGCTTTTCCGGGGGGACAGGGGTTTATGGTGAGCAGTTCTTC
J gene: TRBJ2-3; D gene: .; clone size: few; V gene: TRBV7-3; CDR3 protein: CASSQTGDTQYF; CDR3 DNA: TGTGCCAGCAGCCAAACGGGCGATACGCAGTATTTT
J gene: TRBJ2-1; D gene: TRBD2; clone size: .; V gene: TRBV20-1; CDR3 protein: CSARGSRGGPPTNNEQFF; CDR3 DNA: TGCAGTGCTAGAGGATCGAGGGGAGGGCCACCAACAAACAATGAGCAGTTCTTC
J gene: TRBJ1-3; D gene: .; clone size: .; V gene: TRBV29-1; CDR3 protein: CSVERQGNTIYF; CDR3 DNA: TGCAGCGTTGAGAGGCAAGGAAACACCATATATTTT
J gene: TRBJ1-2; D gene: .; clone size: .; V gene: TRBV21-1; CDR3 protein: CASGCYGYTF; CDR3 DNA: TGTGCCAGCGGCTGCTATGGCTACACCTTC